Listed below are T cell receptor beta chains from one sample, sequenced in a study of blood T cell repertoires in COVID-19. The assay was immunoSEQ multiplex PCR, and TCRdb's table has in-frame clones only and misses some. The table lists about 200,000 clones, over 75% of them singletons. Specimen: peripheral blood. The receptors shown here come from a man aged 50 or older with COVID-19, enrolled during active disease. CDR3s include the opening cysteine and the closing phenylalanine or tryptophan. The D gene is left open where the match is weak. Clone sizes are given selectively: once, few, many, or a class where the clone is expanded.

D | J | V | size | CDR3 | DNA
. | TRBJ1-6 | TRBV3-1/TRBV3-2 | . | CASSQESLDFSHSPLHF | TGTGCCAGCAGCCAAGAGTCTTTGGACTTTTCACATTCACCCCTCCACTTT
. | TRBJ1-1 | TRBV7-2 | . | CASTRSSTEAFF | TGTGCCAGCACCAGAAGTTCGACTGAAGCTTTCTTT
TRBD2 | TRBJ2-5 | TRBV2 | . | CATRGGRVGETQYF | TGTGCCACCCGGGGGGGCCGGGTAGGAGAGACCCAGTACTTC
. | TRBJ2-2 | TRBV6-5 | . | CASILFETGELFF | TGTGCCAGCATCCTATTTGAGACCGGGGAGCTGTTTTTT
. | TRBJ2-7 | TRBV6-2/TRBV6-3 | . | CASSHFNYEQYF | TGTGCCAGCAGCCATTTCAACTACGAGCAGTACTTC
TRBD1 | TRBJ2-7 | TRBV29-1 | . | CSGTGVGNYEQYF | TGCAGCGGTACAGGGGTGGGGAACTACGAGCAGTACTTC
. | TRBJ1-2 | TRBV30 | . | CAWSNDITNYGYTF | TGTGCCTGGAGTAATGACATTACTAACTATGGCTACACCTTC
TRBD1 | TRBJ1-1 | TRBV6-5 | . | CASSYAAQGGTEAFF | TGTGCCAGCAGTTACGCCGCACAGGGGGGGACTGAAGCTTTCTTT
. | TRBJ2-3 | TRBV10-3 | . | CAIGGGLTQYF | TGTGCCATCGGGGGGGGCCTTACGCAGTATTTT
TRBD1 | TRBJ2-7 | TRBV11-2 | many | CASSFGQGGVESYEQYF | TGTGCCAGCAGCTTCGGACAGGGGGGCGTAGAGAGCTACGAGCAGTACTTC
. | TRBJ2-3 | TRBV27 | . | CASSPPEGVGTDTQYF | TGTGCCAGCAGTCCCCCTGAGGGGGTAGGAACAGATACGCAGTATTTT
. | TRBJ2-3 | TRBV11-2 | . | CASSLSTDTQYF | TGTGCCAGCAGCCTAAGCACAGATACGCAGTATTTT
. | TRBJ1-3 | TRBV11-2 | . | CASSLGITVGTGNTIYF | TGTGCCAGCAGCTTAGGGATAACAGTGGGCACTGGAAACACCATATATTTT
. | TRBJ2-7 | TRBV10-3 | once | CAISEPSRMGEQYF | TGTGCCATCAGTGAGCCATCCAGGATGGGCGAGCAGTACTTC
TRBD1 | TRBJ1-2 | TRBV18 | . | CASSEARQGAFGYTF | TGTGCCAGCTCCGAAGCCCGACAGGGGGCTTTTGGCTACACCTTC
TRBD2 | TRBJ2-3 | TRBV6-1 | . | CASSEGPETSDTDTQYF | TGTGCCAGCAGTGAAGGGCCCGAGACTAGCGACACAGATACGCAGTATTTT
TRBD2 | TRBJ2-3 | TRBV9 | . | CASSKSGRADTQYF | TGTGCCAGCAGCAAAAGCGGGAGAGCAGATACGCAGTATTTT
. | TRBJ1-1 | TRBV24-1 | . | CATSEQGAAFF | TGTGCCACCAGCGAACAGGGTGCAGCTTTCTTT
TRBD1 | TRBJ2-7 | TRBV6-5 | . | CASRWDRAYEQYF | TGTGCCAGCAGGTGGGACAGGGCCTACGAGCAGTACTTC
TRBD2 | TRBJ2-1 | TRBV24-1 | . | CATSDRSGSSYNEQFF | TGTGCCACCAGTGACCGTAGCGGGAGCTCCTACAATGAGCAGTTCTTC
. | TRBJ2-5 | TRBV5-1 | . | CASNHGTQETQYF | TGCGCCAGCAACCACGGGACACAAGAGACCCAGTACTTC
TRBD2 | TRBJ2-7 | TRBV7-8 | . | CASSLVGGNSYEQYF | TGTGCCAGCAGCTTAGTCGGGGGGAACTCCTACGAGCAGTACTTC
. | TRBJ2-5 | TRBV29-1 | . | CSVDSDQETQYF | TGCAGCGTTGATAGCGACCAAGAGACCCAGTACTTC
. | TRBJ2-2 | TRBV7-9 | few | CASSFRDVDTGELFF | TGTGCCAGCAGCTTTAGAGATGTGGACACCGGGGAGCTGTTTTTT
TRBD1 | TRBJ1-1 | TRBV7-2 | . | CASSFSRDSTEAFF | TGTGCCAGCAGCTTTTCCCGGGACAGCACTGAAGCTTTCTTT
. | TRBJ2-7 | TRBV28 | . | CASKFGGSENEQYF | TGTGCCAGCAAATTCGGGGGATCCGAAAACGAGCAGTACTTC
. | TRBJ2-7 | TRBV5-6 | few | CASSLFSLYEQYF | TGTGCCAGCAGCTTGTTTTCCCTCTACGAGCAGTACTTC
. | TRBJ2-7 | TRBV4-3 | . | CASSQGYDSSYEQYF | TGCGCCAGCAGCCAAGGGTACGACAGCTCCTACGAGCAGTACTTC
. | TRBJ2-5 | TRBV2 | . | CASSSVRETQYF | TGTGCCAGCAGTAGTGTGCGGGAGACCCAGTACTTC
. | TRBJ1-5 | TRBV7-8 | . | CASSKDSPNQPQHF | TGTGCCAGCAGCAAAGACAGCCCCAATCAGCCCCAGCATTTT
. | TRBJ2-2 | TRBV11-3 | . | CASSIFSGTGELFF | TGTGCCAGCAGCATCTTTTCGGGCACCGGGGAGCTGTTTTTT
. | TRBJ2-7 | TRBV4-3 | . | CASSQDRVGTSYEQYF | TGCGCCAGCAGCCAAGATAGGGTGGGGACTTCCTACGAGCAGTACTTC
. | TRBJ2-3 | TRBV6-5 | . | CASSSLARTDTQYF | TGTGCCAGCAGTTCCTTAGCGAGGACAGATACGCAGTATTTT
. | TRBJ1-1 | TRBV30 | . | CAWRKTGNTEAFF | TGTGCCTGGAGGAAGACAGGGAACACTGAAGCTTTCTTT
TRBD2 | TRBJ2-1 | TRBV10-2 | . | CASINSPAGGPGEQFF | TGCGCCAGCATCAACTCTCCGGCGGGAGGGCCCGGGGAGCAGTTCTTC
. | TRBJ2-1 | TRBV11-2 | . | CASSPFGGTYNEQFF | TGTGCCAGCAGCCCCTTCGGGGGGACATACAATGAGCAGTTCTTC
TRBD1 | TRBJ2-7 | TRBV19 | . | CASSKRDSSYEQYF | TGTGCCAGTAGTAAACGGGACAGCTCCTACGAGCAGTACTTC
TRBD2 | TRBJ2-3 | TRBV28 | . | CASILGGGSGTDTQYF | TGTGCCAGCATCCTCGGGGGGGGGTCTGGCACAGATACGCAGTATTTT
. | TRBJ2-2 | TRBV7-2 | . | CASSLDPGNTGELFF | TGTGCCAGCAGCTTAGATCCGGGAAACACCGGGGAGCTGTTTTTT
TRBD2 | TRBJ2-3 | TRBV29-1 | . | CSVEREWPGRDTQYF | TGCAGCGTTGAGCGGGAGTGGCCGGGGAGGGATACGCAGTATTTT
TRBD2 | TRBJ2-4 | TRBV27 | . | CASSSPLQLAGGRGNIQYF | TGTGCCAGCAGTTCGCCCTTACAACTAGCGGGAGGTCGGGGAAACATTCAGTACTTC
TRBD1 | TRBJ1-2 | TRBV6-5 | . | CASSRTGPYYGYTF | TGTGCCAGCAGCCGGACAGGGCCGTACTATGGCTACACCTTC
TRBD1 | TRBJ2-3 | TRBV9 | . | CASSDRGTDTQYF | TGTGCCAGCAGTGACAGGGGCACAGATACGCAGTATTTT
TRBD2 | TRBJ2-7 | TRBV11-2 | . | CASSLDPTSGNLYEQYF | TGTGCCAGCAGCTTAGACCCGACTAGCGGAAATCTATACGAGCAGTACTTC
TRBD2 | TRBJ2-7 | TRBV3-1/TRBV3-2 | . | CASSQSPGGSYEQYF | TGTGCCAGCAGCCAATCCCCGGGGGGGTCCTACGAGCAGTACTTC
TRBD1 | TRBJ2-3 | TRBV6-2/TRBV6-3 | . | CASSDRVPETDTQYF | TGTGCCAGCAGTGACAGGGTCCCAGAAACAGATACGCAGTATTTT
. | TRBJ1-2 | TRBV12-3/TRBV12-4 | . | CASSSRTGDGYTF | TGTGCCAGCAGTTCCAGAACGGGGGATGGCTACACCTTC
. | TRBJ2-6 | TRBV4-3 | . | CASSQGRGTGESPGANVLTF | TGCGCCAGCAGCCAAGGGAGGGGTACAGGGGAGTCACCTGGGGCCAACGTCCTGACTTTC
TRBD2 | TRBJ2-2 | TRBV6-5 | few | CASSPGTSAGELFF | TGTGCCAGCAGTCCCGGGACTAGCGCCGGGGAGCTGTTTTTT
. | TRBJ2-7 | TRBV6-5 | . | CASSYSHRDYEQYF | TGTGCCAGCAGTTACTCTCACAGGGACTACGAGCAGTACTTC
. | TRBJ2-7 | TRBV2 | . | CASSEGRGLEQYF | TGTGCCAGCAGTGAAGGGAGGGGGCTCGAGCAGTACTTC
. | TRBJ2-1 | TRBV3-1/TRBV3-2 | . | CASTRSAGSVVGEQFF | TGTGCCAGCACCCGGTCCGCGGGGTCGGTCGTGGGTGAGCAGTTCTTC
TRBD2 | TRBJ2-2 | TRBV6-5 | . | CASRVAGYTGELFF | TGTGCCAGTCGGGTAGCGGGTTATACCGGGGAGCTGTTTTTT
. | TRBJ1-1 | TRBV5-1 | . | CASRFPREGGGEAFF | TGCGCCAGCAGATTTCCGCGGGAGGGGGGCGGTGAAGCTTTCTTT
TRBD1 | TRBJ1-1 | TRBV19 | . | CASSARTGGRTEAFF | TGTGCCAGTAGTGCCAGGACAGGGGGCCGCACTGAAGCTTTCTTT